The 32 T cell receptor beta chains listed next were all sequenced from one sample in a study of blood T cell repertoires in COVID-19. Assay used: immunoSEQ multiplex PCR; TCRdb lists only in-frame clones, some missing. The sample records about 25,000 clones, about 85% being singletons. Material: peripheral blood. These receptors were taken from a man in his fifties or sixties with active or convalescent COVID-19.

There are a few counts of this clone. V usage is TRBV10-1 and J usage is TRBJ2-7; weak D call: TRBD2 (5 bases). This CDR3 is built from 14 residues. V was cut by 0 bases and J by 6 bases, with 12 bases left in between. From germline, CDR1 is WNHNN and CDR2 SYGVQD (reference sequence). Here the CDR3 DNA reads TGCGCCAGCAGTGAGTCGATAGTAGGAGGCGAGCAGTACTTC. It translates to CASSESIVGGEQYF.

The CDR3, as DNA: TGTGCCAGCAGCCGCCTAAGTCTGGCGGGAGGGCTCACCCCCTACGAGCAGTACTTC. This gives the protein CASSRLSLAGGLTPYEQYF. The rearrangement joins TRBV27 to TRBJ2-7; 9 positions match TRBD2. The trim removed 6 bases at V and 2 bases at J, leaving 20 bases unmatched. CDR3 length: 19 residues. Germline V CDR1 and CDR2: MNHEY, SMNVEV (reference sequence).

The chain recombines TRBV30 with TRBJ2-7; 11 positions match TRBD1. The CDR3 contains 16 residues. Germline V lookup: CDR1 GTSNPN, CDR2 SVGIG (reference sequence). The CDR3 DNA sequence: TGTGCTTCCGCGGGGCCCGGGACAGGGGGGGCCTACGAGCAGTACTTC. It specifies CASAGPGTGGAYEQYF. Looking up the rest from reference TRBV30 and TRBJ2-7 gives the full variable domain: SQTIHQWPATLVQPVGSPLSLECTVEGTSNPNLYWYRQAAGRGLQLLFYSVGIGQISSEVPQNLSASRPQDRQFILSSKKLLLSDSGFYLCASAGPGTGGAYEQYFGPGTRLTVT.

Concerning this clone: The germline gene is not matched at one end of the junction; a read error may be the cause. The CDR3 DNA reads as TGTGCTAGCAGCTTAGCGCTCGGGTACGAGCAGTACTTC. This encodes CASSLALGYEQYF. The rearrangement links TRBV7-7 to TRBJ2-7; TRBD2 is a possible D gene (5 bases). CDR1 and CDR2 (germline): SSHAT, FNYEAQ (reference sequence). The CDR3 consists of 13 residues.

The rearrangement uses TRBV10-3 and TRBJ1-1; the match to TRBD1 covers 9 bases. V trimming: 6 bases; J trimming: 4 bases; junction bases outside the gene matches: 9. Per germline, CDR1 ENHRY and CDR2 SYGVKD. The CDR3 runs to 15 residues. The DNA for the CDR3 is TGTGCCATCAGGAGTAATTTGGGACAGGGCACTGAAGCTTTCTTT. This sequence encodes CAIRSNLGQGTEAFF.

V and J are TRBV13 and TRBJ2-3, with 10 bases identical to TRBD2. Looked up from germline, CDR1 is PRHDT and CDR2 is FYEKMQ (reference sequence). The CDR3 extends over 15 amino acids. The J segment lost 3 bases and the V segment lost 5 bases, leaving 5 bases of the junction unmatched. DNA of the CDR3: TGTGCCAGCAGCCCTAGCGGGAGTTCTACAGATACGCAGTATTTT. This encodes CASSPSGSSTDTQYF.

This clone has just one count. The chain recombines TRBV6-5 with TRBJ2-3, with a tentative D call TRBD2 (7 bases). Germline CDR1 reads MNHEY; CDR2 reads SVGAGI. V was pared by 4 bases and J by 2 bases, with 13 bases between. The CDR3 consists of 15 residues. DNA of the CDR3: TGTGCCAGCAGTTCGGAGGGGGGGACCACAGATACGCAGTATTTT. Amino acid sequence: CASSSEGGTTDTQYF.

As DNA, the CDR3 is TGTGCCAGTAGTATTCTGGGACTAGCGGGAAGAGATACGCAGTATTTT. Amino acids: CASSILGLAGRDTQYF. V gene TRBV19 combines with J gene TRBJ2-3, with TRBD2 matching 13 bases. The CDR3 is 16 amino acids. After removal of 3 bases from V and 5 bases from J, the junction contained 5 bases not matched to a gene. Looked up from germline, CDR1 is LNHDA and CDR2 is SQIVND (reference sequence).

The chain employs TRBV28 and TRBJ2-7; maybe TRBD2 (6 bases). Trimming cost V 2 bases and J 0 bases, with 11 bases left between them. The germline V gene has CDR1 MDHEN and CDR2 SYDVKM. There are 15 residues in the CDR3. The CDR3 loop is CASSLVARGSYEQYF. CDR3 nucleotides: TGTGCCAGCAGTTTAGTCGCGCGGGGCTCCTACGAGCAGTACTTC.

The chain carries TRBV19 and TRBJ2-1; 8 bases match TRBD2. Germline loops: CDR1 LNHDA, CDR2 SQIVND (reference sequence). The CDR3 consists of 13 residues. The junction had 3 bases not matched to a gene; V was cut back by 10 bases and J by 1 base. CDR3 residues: CATGGLSYNEQFF. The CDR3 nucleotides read TGTGCCACGGGGGGGCTATCCTACAATGAGCAGTTCTTC.

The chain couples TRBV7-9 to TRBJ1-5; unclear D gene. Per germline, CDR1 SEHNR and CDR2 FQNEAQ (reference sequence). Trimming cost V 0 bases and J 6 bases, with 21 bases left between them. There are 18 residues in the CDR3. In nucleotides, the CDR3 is TGTGCCAGCAGCTTAGCGGATAATTCAGGAAATCTCGGTCAGCCCCAGCATTTT. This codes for CASSLADNSGNLGQPQHF. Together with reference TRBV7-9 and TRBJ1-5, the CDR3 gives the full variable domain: DTGVSQNPRHKITKRGQNVTFRCDPISEHNRLYWYRQTLGQGPEFLTYFQNEAQLEKSRLLSDRFSAERPKGSFSTLEIQRTEQGDSAMYLCASSLADNSGNLGQPQHFGDGTRLSIL.

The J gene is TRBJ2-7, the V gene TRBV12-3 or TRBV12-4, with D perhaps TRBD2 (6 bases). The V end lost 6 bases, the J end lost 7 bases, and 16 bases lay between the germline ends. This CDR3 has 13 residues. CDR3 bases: TGTGCCAGCAGGGGAGGAAGTTGGGGTGAGCAGTACTTC. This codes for CASRGGSWGEQYF.

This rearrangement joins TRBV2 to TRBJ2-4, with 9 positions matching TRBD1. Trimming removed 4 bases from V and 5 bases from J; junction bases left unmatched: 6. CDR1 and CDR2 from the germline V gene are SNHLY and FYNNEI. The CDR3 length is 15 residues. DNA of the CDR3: TGTGCCAGCAGTGCCCCGGGACAGGGTGAAAACATTCAGTACTTC. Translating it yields CASSAPGQGENIQYF.

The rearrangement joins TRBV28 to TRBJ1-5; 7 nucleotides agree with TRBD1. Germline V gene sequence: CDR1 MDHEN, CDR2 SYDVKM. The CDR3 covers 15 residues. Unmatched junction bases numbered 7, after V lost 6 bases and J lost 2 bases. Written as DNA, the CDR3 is TGTGCCAGCAGAACGGACAGGTCGGGCAATCAGCCCCAGCATTTT. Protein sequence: CASRTDRSGNQPQHF.

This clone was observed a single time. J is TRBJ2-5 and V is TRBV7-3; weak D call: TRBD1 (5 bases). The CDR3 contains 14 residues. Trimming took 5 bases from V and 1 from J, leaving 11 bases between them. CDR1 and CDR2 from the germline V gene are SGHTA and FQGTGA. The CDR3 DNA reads TGTGCCAGCAGCCTCGGACACACCCAAGAGACCCAGTACTTC. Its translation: CASSLGHTQETQYF. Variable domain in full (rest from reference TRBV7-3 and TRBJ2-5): GAGVSQTPSNKVTEKGKYVELRCDPISGHTALYWYRQSLGQGPEFLIYFQGTGAADDSGLPNDRFFAVRPEGSVSTLKIQRTERGDSAVYLCASSLGHTQETQYFGPGTRLLVL.

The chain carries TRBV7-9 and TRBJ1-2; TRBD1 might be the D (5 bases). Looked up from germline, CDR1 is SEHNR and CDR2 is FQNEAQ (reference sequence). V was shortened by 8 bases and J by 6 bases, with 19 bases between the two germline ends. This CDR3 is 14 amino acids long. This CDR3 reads CASEQGGLLNGYTF. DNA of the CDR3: TGTGCCAGCGAGCAGGGCGGTTTGTTGAATGGCTACACCTTC.

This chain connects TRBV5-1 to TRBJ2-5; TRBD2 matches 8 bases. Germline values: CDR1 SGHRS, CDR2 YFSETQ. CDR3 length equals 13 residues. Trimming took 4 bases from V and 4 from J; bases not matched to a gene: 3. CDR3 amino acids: CASSPGLVETQYF. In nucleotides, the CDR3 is TGCGCCAGCAGCCCGGGACTAGTAGAGACCCAGTACTTC.

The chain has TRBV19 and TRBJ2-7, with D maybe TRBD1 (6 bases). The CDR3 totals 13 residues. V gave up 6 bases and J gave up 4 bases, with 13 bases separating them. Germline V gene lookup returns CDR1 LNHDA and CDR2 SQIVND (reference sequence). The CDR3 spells CASSDRLGYEQYF. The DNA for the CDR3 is TGTGCCAGTAGCGACAGGCTTGGATACGAGCAGTACTTC. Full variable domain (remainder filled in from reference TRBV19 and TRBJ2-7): DGGITQSPKYLFRKEGQNVTLSCEQNLNHDAMYWYRQDPGQGLRLIYYSQIVNDFQKGDIAEGYSVSREKKESFPLTVTSAQKNPTAFYLCASSDRLGYEQYFGPGTRLTVT.

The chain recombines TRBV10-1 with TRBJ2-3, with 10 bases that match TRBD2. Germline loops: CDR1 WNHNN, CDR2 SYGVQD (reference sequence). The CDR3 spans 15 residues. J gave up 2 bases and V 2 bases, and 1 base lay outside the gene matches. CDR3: CASSEGTSDTDTQYF. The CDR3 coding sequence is TGCGCCAGCAGTGAGGGGACTAGCGACACAGATACGCAGTATTTT.

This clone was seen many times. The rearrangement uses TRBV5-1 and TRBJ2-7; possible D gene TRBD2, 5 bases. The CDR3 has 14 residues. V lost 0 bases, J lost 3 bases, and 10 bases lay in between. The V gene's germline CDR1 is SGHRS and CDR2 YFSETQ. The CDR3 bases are TGCGCCAGCAGCTTGGAACTAGATTACTACGAGCAGTACTTC. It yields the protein CASSLELDYYEQYF.

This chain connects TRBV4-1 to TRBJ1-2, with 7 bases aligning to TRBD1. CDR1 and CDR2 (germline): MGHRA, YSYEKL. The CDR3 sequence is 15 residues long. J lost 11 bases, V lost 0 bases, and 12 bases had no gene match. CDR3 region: CASSQELRRGIRYTF. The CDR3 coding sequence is TGCGCCAGCAGCCAAGAGCTGCGCAGGGGGATAAGGTACACCTTC.

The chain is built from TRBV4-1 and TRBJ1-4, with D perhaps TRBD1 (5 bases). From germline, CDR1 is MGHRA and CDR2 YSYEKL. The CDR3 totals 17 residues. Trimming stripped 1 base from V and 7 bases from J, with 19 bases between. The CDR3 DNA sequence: TGCGCCAGCAGCCAAGTCTCGGGACCGGTGGGGGGTGAAAAACTGTTTTTT. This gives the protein CASSQVSGPVGGEKLFF.

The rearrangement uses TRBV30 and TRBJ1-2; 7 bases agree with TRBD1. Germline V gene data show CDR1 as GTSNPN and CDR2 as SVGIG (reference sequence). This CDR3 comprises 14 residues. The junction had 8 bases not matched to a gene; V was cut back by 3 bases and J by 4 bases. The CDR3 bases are TGTGCCTGGAGCTTGGCAGGGGGTCCCTATGGCTACACCTTC. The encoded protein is CAWSLAGGPYGYTF.

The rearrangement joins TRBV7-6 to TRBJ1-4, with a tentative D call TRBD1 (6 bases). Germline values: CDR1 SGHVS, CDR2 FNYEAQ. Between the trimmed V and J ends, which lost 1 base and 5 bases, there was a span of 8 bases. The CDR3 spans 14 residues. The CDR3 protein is CASSLGTANEKLFF. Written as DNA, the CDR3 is TGTGCCAGCAGCTTAGGGACAGCAAATGAAAAACTGTTTTTT.

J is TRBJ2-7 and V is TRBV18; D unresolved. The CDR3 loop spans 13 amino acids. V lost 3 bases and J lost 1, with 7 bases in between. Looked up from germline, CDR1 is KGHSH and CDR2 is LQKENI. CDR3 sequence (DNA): TGTGCCAGCTCACCGTTCTTATCCTACGAGCAGTACTTC. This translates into CASSPFLSYEQYF.

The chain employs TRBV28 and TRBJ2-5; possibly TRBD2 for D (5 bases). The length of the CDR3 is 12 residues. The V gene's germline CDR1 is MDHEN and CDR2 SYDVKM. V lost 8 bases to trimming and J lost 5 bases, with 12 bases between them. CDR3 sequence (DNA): TGTGCCAGCGGGGTTAGGACTGAGACCCAGTACTTC. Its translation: CASGVRTETQYF.

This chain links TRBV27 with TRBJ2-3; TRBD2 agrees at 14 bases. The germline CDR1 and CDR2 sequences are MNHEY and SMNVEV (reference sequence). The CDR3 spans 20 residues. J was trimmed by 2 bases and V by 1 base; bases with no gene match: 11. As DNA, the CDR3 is TGTGCCAGCAGTTTATACGGAGGGACTAGCGGGAGAGGGAACACAGATACGCAGTATTTT. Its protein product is CASSLYGGTSGRGNTDTQYF.

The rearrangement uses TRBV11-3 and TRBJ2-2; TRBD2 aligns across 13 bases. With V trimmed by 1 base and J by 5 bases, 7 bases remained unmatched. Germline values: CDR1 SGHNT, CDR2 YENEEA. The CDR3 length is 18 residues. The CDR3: CASSLGTSGRAGTGELFF. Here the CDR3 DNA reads TGTGCCAGCAGCTTAGGAACTAGCGGGAGGGCCGGGACCGGGGAGCTGTTTTTT.

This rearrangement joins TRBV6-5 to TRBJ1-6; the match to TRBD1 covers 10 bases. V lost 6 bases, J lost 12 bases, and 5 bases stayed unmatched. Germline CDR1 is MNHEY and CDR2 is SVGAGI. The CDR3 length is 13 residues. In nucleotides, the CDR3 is TGTGCCAGCAGAATGACAGGGGGCAGACCCCTCCACTTT. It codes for CASRMTGGRPLHF.

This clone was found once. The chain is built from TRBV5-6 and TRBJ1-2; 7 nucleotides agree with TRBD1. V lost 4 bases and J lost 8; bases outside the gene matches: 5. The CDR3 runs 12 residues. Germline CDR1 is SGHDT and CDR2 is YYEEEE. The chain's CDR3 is CASSVTGLGYTF. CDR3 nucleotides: TGTGCCAGCAGCGTGACAGGGCTCGGCTACACCTTC.

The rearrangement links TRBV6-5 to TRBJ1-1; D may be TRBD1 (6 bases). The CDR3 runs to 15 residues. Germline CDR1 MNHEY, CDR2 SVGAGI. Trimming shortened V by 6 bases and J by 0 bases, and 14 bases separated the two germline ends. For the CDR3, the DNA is TGTGCCAGCAGCCCATCAGGGGACATGAACACTGAAGCTTTCTTT. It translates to CASSPSGDMNTEAFF.

CDR3: CASSPRVANTEAFF. The CDR3, as DNA: TGTGCCAGCAGCCCCAGGGTGGCGAACACTGAAGCTTTCTTT. The V gene is TRBV7-9, the J gene TRBJ1-1; tentatively, D is TRBD1 (5 bases). The CDR3 spans 14 residues. Per the germline V gene, CDR1 is SEHNR and CDR2 is FQNEAQ (reference sequence). Between the trimmed V and J ends, which lost 5 bases and 1 base, there was a span of 11 bases.